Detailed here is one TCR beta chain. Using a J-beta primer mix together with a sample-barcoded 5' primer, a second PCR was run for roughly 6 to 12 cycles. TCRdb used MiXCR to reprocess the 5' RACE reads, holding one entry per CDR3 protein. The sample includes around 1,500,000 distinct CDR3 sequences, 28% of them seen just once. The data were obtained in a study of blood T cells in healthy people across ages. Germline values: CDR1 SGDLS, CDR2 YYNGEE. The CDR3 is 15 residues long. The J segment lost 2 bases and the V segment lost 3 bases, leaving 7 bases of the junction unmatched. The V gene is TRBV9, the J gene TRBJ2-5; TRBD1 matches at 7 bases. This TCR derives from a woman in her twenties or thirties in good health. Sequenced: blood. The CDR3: CASSAQGSFQETQYF. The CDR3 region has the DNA TGTGCCAGCAGCGCACAGGGGAGTTTTCAAGAGACCCAGTACTTC.